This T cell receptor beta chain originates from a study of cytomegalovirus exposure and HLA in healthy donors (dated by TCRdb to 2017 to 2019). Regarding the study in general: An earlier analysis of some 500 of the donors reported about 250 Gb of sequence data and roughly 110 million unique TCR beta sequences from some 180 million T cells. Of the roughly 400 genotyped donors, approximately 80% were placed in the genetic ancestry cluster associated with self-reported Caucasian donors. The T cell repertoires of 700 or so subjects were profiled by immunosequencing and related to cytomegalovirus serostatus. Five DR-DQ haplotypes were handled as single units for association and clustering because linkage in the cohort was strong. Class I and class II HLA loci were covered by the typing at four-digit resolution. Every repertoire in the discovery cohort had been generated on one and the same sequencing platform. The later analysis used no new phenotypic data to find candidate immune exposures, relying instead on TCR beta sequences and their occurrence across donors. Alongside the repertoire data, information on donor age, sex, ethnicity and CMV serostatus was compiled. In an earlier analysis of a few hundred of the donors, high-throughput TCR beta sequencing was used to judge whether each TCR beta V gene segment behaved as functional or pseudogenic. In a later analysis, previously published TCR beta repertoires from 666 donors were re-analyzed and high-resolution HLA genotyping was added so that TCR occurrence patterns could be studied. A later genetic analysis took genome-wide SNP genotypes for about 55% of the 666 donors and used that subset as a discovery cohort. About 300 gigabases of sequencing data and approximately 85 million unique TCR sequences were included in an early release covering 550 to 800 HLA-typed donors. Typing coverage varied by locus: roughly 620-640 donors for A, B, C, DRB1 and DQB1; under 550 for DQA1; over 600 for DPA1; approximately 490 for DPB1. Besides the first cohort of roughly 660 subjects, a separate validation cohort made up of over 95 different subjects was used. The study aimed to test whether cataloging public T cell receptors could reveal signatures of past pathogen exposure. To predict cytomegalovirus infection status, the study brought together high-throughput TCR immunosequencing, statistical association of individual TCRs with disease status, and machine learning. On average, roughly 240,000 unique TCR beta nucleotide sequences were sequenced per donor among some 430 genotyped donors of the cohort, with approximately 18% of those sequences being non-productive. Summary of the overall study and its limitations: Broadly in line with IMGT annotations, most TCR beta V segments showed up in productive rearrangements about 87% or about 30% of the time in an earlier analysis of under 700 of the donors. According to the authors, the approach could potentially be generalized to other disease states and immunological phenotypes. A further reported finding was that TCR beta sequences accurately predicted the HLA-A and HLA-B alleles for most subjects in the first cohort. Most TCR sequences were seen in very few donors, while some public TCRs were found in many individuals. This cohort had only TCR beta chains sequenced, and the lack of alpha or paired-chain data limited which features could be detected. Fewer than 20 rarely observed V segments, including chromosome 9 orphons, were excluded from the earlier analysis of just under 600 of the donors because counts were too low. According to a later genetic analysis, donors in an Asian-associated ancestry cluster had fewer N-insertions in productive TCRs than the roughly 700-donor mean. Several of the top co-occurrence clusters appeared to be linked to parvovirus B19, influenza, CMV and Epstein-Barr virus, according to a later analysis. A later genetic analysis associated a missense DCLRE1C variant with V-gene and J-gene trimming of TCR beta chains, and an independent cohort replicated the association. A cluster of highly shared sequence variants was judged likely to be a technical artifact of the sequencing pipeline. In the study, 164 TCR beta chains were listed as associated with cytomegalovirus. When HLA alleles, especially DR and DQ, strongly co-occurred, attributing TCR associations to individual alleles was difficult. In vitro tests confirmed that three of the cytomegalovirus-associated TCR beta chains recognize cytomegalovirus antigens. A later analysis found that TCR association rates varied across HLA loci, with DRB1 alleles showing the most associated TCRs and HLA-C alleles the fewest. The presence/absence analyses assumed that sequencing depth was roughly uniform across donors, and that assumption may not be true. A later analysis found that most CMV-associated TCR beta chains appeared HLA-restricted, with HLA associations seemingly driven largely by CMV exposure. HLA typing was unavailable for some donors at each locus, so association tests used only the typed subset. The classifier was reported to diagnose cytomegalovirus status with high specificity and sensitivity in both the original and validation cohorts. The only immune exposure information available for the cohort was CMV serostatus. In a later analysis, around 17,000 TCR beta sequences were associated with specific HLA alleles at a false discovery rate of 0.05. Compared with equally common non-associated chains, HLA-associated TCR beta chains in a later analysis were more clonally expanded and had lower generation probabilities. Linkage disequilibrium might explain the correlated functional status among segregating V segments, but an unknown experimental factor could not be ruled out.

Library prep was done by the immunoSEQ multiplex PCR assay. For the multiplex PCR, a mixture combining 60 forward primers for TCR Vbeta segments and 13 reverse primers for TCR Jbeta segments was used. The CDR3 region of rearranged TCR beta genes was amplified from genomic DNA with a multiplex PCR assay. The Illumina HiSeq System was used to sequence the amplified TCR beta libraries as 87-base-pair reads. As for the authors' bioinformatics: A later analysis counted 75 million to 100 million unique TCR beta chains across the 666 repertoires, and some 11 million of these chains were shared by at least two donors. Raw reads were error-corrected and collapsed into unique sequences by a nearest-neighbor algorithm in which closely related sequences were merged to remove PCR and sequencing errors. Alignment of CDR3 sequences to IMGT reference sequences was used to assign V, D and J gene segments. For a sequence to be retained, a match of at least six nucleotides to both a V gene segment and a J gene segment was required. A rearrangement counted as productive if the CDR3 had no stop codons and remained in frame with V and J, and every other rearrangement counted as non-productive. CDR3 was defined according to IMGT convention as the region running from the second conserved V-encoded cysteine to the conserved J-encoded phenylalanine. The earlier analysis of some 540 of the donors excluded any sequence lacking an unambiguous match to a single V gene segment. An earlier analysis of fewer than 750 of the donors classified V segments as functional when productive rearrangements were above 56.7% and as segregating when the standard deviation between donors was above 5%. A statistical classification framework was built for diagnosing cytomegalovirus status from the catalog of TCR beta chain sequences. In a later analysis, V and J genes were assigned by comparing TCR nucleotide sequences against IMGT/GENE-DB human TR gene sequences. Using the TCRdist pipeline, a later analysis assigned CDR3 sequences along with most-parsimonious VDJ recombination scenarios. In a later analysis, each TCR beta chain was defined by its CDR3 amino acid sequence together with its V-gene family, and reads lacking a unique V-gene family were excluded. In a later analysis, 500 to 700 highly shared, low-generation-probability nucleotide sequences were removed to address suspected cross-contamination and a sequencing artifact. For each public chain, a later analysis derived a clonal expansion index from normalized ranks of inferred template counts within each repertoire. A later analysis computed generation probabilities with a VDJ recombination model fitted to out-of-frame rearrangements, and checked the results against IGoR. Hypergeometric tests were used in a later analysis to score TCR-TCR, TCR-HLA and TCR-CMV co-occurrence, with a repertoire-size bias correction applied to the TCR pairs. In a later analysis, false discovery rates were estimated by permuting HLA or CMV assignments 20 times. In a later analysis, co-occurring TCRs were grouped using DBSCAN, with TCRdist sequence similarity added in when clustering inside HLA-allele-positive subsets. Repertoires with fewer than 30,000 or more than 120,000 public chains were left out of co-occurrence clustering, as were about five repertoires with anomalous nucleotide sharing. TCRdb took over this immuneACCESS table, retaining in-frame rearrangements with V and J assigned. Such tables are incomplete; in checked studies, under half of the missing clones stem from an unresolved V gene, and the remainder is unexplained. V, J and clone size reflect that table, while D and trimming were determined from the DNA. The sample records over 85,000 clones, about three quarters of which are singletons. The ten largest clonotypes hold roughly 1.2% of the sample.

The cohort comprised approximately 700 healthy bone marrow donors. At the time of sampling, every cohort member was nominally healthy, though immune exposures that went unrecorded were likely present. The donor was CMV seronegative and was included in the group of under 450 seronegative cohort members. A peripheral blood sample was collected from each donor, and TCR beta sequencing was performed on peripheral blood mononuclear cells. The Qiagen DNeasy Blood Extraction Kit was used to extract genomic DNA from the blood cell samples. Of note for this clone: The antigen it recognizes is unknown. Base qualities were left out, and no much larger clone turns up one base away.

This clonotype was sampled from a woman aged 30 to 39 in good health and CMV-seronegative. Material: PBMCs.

Read as DNA, the sequence is TGTGCCAGCAGCCCCCGGACAGGGGCGAGCACTGAAGCTTTCTTT. Its protein reads: CASSPRTGASTEAFF. The V gene is TRBV7-2 and the J gene is TRBJ1-1; 9 bases in between match TRBD1. After removal of 5 bases from V and 4 bases from J, the junction retains 8 bases not matched to a gene. The CDR3 goes from the cysteine to the phenylalanine over 15 residues. The kept DNA is CDR3 alone, 45 bases in frame from the first base. The germline V gene supplies CDR1 SGHTA and CDR2 FQGNSA.